This record covers a single T cell receptor beta chain. This sample was taken from a study of blood T cell repertoires in COVID-19. Assay: immunoSEQ multiplex PCR; the TCRdb copy retains only in-frame clones and omits some. This sample yields about 220,000 clones, of which 90% are seen a single time; less than 15% belongs to the top ten. Participants had their cohort set by participant-reported clinical history. Input material: PBMCs or T cells enriched from blood (not recorded which). The TCR originated in a young man who had been exposed to COVID-19.

Here the CDR3 reads CATRTVQETQYF. The CDR3 nucleotides are TGTGCCACTCGAACGGTACAAGAGACCCAGTACTTC. The V call is TRBV28, the J call TRBJ2-5, with unresolved D. Germline CDR1 reads MDHEN; CDR2 reads SYDVKM. The CDR3 has 12 amino acids. Trimming stripped 10 bases from V and 2 bases from J, with 11 bases between.